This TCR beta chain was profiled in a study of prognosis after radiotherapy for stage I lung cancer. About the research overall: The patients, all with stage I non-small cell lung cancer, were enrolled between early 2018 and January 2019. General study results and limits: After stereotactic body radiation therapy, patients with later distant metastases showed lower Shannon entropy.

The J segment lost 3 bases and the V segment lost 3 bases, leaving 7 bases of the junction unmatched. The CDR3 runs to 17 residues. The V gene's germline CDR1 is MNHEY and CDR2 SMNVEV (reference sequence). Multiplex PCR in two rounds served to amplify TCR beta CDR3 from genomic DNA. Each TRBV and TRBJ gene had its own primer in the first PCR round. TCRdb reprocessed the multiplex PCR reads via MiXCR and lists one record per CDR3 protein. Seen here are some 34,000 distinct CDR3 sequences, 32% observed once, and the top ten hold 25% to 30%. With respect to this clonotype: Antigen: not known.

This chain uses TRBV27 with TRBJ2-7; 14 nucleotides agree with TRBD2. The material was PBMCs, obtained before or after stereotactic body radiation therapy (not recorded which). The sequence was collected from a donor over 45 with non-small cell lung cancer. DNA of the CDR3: TGTGCCAGCAGTTTTTCCGGGACTAGCGGGAGTTTCTACGAGCAGTACTTC. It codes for CASSFSGTSGSFYEQYF.